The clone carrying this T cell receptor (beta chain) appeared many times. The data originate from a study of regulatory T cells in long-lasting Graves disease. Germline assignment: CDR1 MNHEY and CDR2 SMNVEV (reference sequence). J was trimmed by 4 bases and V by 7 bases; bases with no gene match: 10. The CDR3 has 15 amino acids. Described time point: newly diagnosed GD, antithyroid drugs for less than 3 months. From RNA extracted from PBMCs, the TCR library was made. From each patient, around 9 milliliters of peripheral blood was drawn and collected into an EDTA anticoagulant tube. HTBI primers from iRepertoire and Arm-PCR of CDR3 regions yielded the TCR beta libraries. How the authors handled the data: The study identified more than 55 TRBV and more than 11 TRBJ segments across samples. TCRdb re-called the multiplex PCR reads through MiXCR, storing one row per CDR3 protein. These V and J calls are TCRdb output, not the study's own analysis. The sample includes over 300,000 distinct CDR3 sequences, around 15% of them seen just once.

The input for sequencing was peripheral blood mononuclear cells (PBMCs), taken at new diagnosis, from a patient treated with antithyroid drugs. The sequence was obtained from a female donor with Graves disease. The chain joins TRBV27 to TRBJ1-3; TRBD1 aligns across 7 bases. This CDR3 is CASKGASGKGNTIYF. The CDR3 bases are TGTGCCAGCAAGGGGGCCTCAGGAAAAGGAAACACCATATATTTT.